Shown below are 11 T cell receptor beta chains from a single sample sequenced in a study of spatial heterogeneity in lung cancer. TCRdb reanalysed the 5' RACE reads using MiXCR and keeps one entry per CDR3 protein. The profile shows roughly 54,000 distinct CDR3 sequences, about 7.6% of them singletons. The time point is: sample taken at primary tumor resection. Tumor, nontumor lung or frozen PBMC supplied whole RNA, sequenced without sorting. The sample here was PBMCs, taken at surgery. The receptors were sampled from a female donor with early-stage non-small cell lung cancer.

This clonotype was observed a handful of times. The CDR3 sequence: CASSYISGEQYF. CDR3 nucleotide sequence: TGTGCCAGCAGTTATATCAGCGGCGAGCAGTACTTC. The chain combines TRBV6-2 or TRBV6-3 with TRBJ2-7, with D possibly TRBD2 on 5 matching bases. Trimming removed 3 bases from V and 6 bases from J, with 9 bases in between. The CDR3 totals 12 residues. Germline V CDR1 and CDR2: MNHEY, SVGEGT.

In this sample, this clonotype turned up many times. The chain has TRBV2 and TRBJ2-4; 10 positions agree with TRBD1. This CDR3 contains 16 residues. Germline CDR1 SNHLY, CDR2 FYNNEI. V was clipped by 6 bases and J by 1 base; unmatched bases: 6. The CDR3: CASRTGGLVAKNIQYF. CDR3 sequence (DNA): TGTGCCAGCAGGACAGGGGGCTTAGTGGCCAAAAACATTCAGTACTTC.

The genes are TRBV18 and TRBJ2-5; D is undetermined. Germline loops: CDR1 KGHSH, CDR2 LQKENI. The V and J ends lost 3 bases and 2 bases respectively, with 7 bases between them. This CDR3 has 13 residues. DNA for the CDR3: TGTGCCAGCTCACCGCCCTCGCAAGAGACCCAGTACTTC. Translation gives CASSPPSQETQYF.

In its sample, this clonotype was seen many times. V and J are TRBV5-1 and TRBJ2-3; D possibly corresponds to TRBD1 (5 bases). CDR1 and CDR2 from the germline V gene are SGHRS and YFSETQ. This CDR3 contains 15 residues. Trimming stripped 4 bases from V and 2 bases from J, with 14 bases between. The CDR3 sequence: CASSPGAQPTDTQYF. In nucleotides, the CDR3 is TGCGCCAGCAGCCCTGGGGCTCAGCCCACAGATACGCAGTATTTT. Using reference TRBV5-1 and TRBJ2-3 for the parts outside the CDR3, the full variable domain is KAGVTQTPRYLIKTRGQQVTLSCSPISGHRSVSWYQQTPGQGLQFLFEYFSETQRNKGNFPGRFSGRQFSNSRSEMNVSTLELGDSALYLCASSPGAQPTDTQYFGPGTRLTVL.

This clonotype was picked up a small number of times. The chain uses TRBV6-2 or TRBV6-3 and TRBJ2-2, with D perhaps TRBD1 or TRBD2 (6 bases each). Trimming pared 5 bases from V and 4 bases from J, leaving 11 bases between. Per the germline V gene, CDR1 is MNHEY and CDR2 is SVGEGT. The length of the CDR3 is 14 residues. CDR3 in amino acids: CASSPPGATGELFF. CDR3 in DNA: TGTGCCAGCAGTCCCCCGGGGGCCACCGGGGAGCTGTTTTTT.

The gene calls are TRBV18 and TRBJ2-2; tentatively, D is TRBD2 (5 bases). The CDR3 runs to 17 residues. The V end lost 3 bases, the J end lost 0 bases, and 14 bases lay between the germline ends. The germline gives CDR1 KGHSH, CDR2 LQKENI. The CDR3 region is CASSPRSPGTNTGELFF. The CDR3 DNA reads as TGTGCCAGCTCACCGAGGTCACCGGGGACGAACACCGGGGAGCTGTTTTTT.

The V and J genes are TRBV7-2 and TRBJ2-4; 10 bases map to TRBD2. The CDR3 totals 14 residues. V lost 5 bases, J lost 10 bases, and 8 bases stayed unmatched. Germline V gene lookup returns CDR1 SGHTA and CDR2 FQGNSA. The CDR3 sequence is CASSPTSGVFIQYF. In DNA, the CDR3 is TGTGCCAGCAGCCCTACTAGCGGGGTCTTTATTCAGTACTTC. Complete variable domain (other parts from reference TRBV7-2 and TRBJ2-4): GAGVSQSPSNKVTEKGKDVELRCDPISGHTALYWYRQSLGQGLEFLIYFQGNSAPDKSGLPSDRFSAERTGGSVSTLTIQRTQQEDSAVYLCASSPTSGVFIQYFGAGTRLSVL.

This CDR3 reads CASSQDGRLAAPFQETQYF. The CDR3 DNA sequence: TGCGCCAGCAGCCAAGATGGGCGACTAGCGGCCCCATTCCAAGAGACCCAGTACTTC. The chain joins TRBV4-3 to TRBJ2-5; 9 nucleotides align to TRBD2. V lost 0 bases and J lost 1; bases outside the gene matches: 12. The length of the CDR3 is 19 residues. Germline-derived CDR1 and CDR2 are LGHNA and YSLEER.

This clonotype was observed at least ten times. The chain couples TRBV20-1 to TRBJ2-1; maybe TRBD2 (5 bases). V dropped 5 bases and J dropped 3 bases, with 11 bases sitting between them. Germline CDR1 is DFQATT and CDR2 is SNEGSKA (reference sequence). There are 13 residues in the CDR3. CDR3 nucleotides: TGCAGTGCTGGAGGCCCACTCTACAATGAGCAGTTCTTC. Protein product: CSAGGPLYNEQFF.

This clonotype was detected ten times or more. The chain has TRBV20-1 and TRBJ1-2; D not certain. The CDR3 contains 10 residues. The V and J ends lost 6 bases and 11 bases respectively, with 13 bases between them. Germline CDR1 reads DFQATT; CDR2 reads SNEGSKA (reference sequence). CDR3 amino acids: CSAQTAVYTF. CDR3 bases: TGCAGTGCCCAGACGGCCGTTTACACCTTC.

This clonotype came up many times. The rearrangement joins TRBV5-1 to TRBJ2-2, with TRBD2 identical over 10 bases. The ends lost 4 bases at V and 1 base at J; junction bases unmatched: 7. The CDR3 contains 17 residues. Germline V gene data show CDR1 as SGHRS and CDR2 as YFSETQ. The CDR3 loop is CASSTARLAGNTGELFF. The CDR3, as DNA: TGCGCCAGCAGCACGGCTCGACTAGCGGGGAACACCGGGGAGCTGTTTTTT.